A single sample is the source of the 5 T cell receptor beta chains below, sequenced in a study of OX40 agonist ivuxolimab in advanced cancers. Using immunoSEQ multiplex PCR, the repertoire was profiled, and TCRdb retains in-frame clones only, with some absent. The data contain over 10,000 clones, approximately 72% of them singletons. Source: CD4+ or CD8+ T cells sorted from blood, taken in a trial of the OX40 agonist ivuxolimab. The receptors were sampled from an adult with an advanced solid tumor such as melanoma, head and neck, liver or kidney cancer.

The chain joins TRBV28 to TRBJ2-7; 9 positions agree with TRBD2. Germline V gene lookup returns CDR1 MDHEN and CDR2 SYDVKM. This CDR3 region has 14 residues. V shed 3 bases and J 4 bases; nucleotides not matched to a gene: 4. CDR3 nucleotide sequence: TGTGCCAGCAGTTTCTTAGCGGGAGCTTACGAGCAGTACTTC. Protein: CASSFLAGAYEQYF. The full variable domain, in which reference TRBV28 and TRBJ2-7 provide the parts outside the CDR3, is DVKVTQSSRYLVKRTGEKVFLECVQDMDHENMFWYRQDPGLGLRLIYFSYDVKMKEKGDIPEGYSVSREKKERFSLILESASTNQTSMYLCASSFLAGAYEQYFGPGTRLTVT.

V is TRBV27 and J is TRBJ2-7, with D hard to call. The CDR3 consists of 14 residues. Trimming cost V 5 bases and J 4 bases, with 15 bases left between them. Germline CDR1 and CDR2: MNHEY and SMNVEV (reference sequence). CDR3 sequence: CASSPRPLGYEQYF. DNA of the CDR3: TGTGCCAGCAGTCCCCGACCACTGGGTTACGAGCAGTACTTC.

The CDR3, as DNA: TGTGCCAGCAGCGATGTGGGTTGGTACGAGCAGTACTTC. It yields the protein CASSDVGWYEQYF. This chain joins TRBV6-5 and TRBJ2-7; D not resolved. Trimming pared 6 bases from V and 4 bases from J, leaving 13 bases between. The CDR3 loop spans 13 amino acids. Germline CDR1 MNHEY, CDR2 SVGAGI.

Sample share makes this clone medium-sized (0.01 to 0.1%). Other nucleotide sequences in the sample specify the same CDR3. This chain joins TRBV5-1 and TRBJ1-1; D might be TRBD1 (5 bases). The CDR3 extends over 15 amino acids. In germline, CDR1 is SGHRS, CDR2 YFSETQ. Trimming cost V 4 bases and J 1 base, with 14 bases left between them. Written as DNA, the CDR3 is TGCGCCAGCAGCGACGATTTTAGGGGGAACACTGAAGCTTTCTTT. It is translated as CASSDDFRGNTEAFF.

This sequence joins TRBV7-2 and TRBJ1-1; possibly TRBD1 for D (5 bases). V was cut by 1 base and J by 5 bases, with 11 bases left in between. The CDR3 sequence is 14 residues long. Germline lookup yields CDR1 SGHTA and CDR2 FQGNSA. The CDR3 spells CASSLGNRQTEAFF. CDR3 nucleotides: TGTGCCAGCAGCTTAGGAAACAGACAGACTGAAGCTTTCTTT.